This passage covers 17 T cell receptor beta chains from one sample sequenced in a study of blood T cell repertoires in COVID-19. Generated by immunoSEQ multiplex PCR, the TCRdb table keeps only in-frame clones and is missing some. This repertoire shows a few hundred thousand clones, roughly 88% found once; its top ten account for roughly 1.9%. The specimen was PBMCs or T cells enriched from blood (not recorded which). All receptors come from a woman aged 40 to 50 who had recovered from COVID-19.

The genes are TRBV7-2 and TRBJ1-6; D gene uncertain. Germline CDR1 reads SGHTA; CDR2 reads FQGNSA. V was clipped by 5 bases and J by 7 bases, with 3 bases between them. The length of the CDR3 is 11 residues. CDR3: CASSLNSPLHF. The CDR3 coding sequence is TGTGCCAGCAGCCTCAATTCACCCCTCCACTTT.

V usage is TRBV5-1 and J usage is TRBJ2-2; D perhaps matches TRBD1 (5 bases). The CDR3 is made up of 16 amino acids. The germline V and J ends were trimmed by 1 base and 0 bases, with 10 bases remaining between them. Looked up from germline, CDR1 is SGHRS and CDR2 is YFSETQ. DNA for the CDR3: TGCGCCAGCAGCTTGTATCAGGGTTCGAACACCGGGGAGCTGTTTTTT. Amino acid sequence: CASSLYQGSNTGELFF.

V and J are TRBV19 and TRBJ2-6; no clear D. The length of the CDR3 is 16 residues. Trimming removed 2 bases at V and 0 bases at J, with 8 bases between. CDR1 is LNHDA and CDR2 is SQIVND in the germline V gene (reference sequence). CDR3 DNA: TGTGCCAGTAGTATATCCTCGGTCTCTGGGGCCAACGTCCTGACTTTC. Translated: CASSISSVSGANVLTF.

This chain links TRBV2 with TRBJ2-1; the match to TRBD2 covers 15 bases. Trimming at V came to 5 bases and at J to 8 bases, leaving 7 bases not matched to a gene. This CDR3 is built from 16 residues. Germline CDR1 and CDR2: SNHLY and FYNNEI. The CDR3 region has the DNA TGTGCCAGCAGTTCCGGACTAGCGGGAGGGAAAGATGAGCAGTTCTTC. Protein product: CASSSGLAGGKDEQFF.

This sequence joins TRBV11-2 and TRBJ2-5; D is ambiguous. The CDR3 sequence is 11 residues long. V lost 0 bases to trimming and J lost 7 bases, with 3 bases between them. CDR1 is SGHAT, CDR2 FQNNGV, per germline. The CDR3 nucleotides are TGTGCCAGCAGCTTAGACCGGACCCAGTACTTC. Protein product: CASSLDRTQYF.

The rearrangement uses TRBV9 and TRBJ2-2; 9 nucleotides line up with TRBD2. This CDR3 spans 16 amino acids. V lost 4 bases, J lost 0 bases, and 4 bases stayed unmatched. Germline assignment: CDR1 SGDLS and CDR2 YYNGEE. The CDR3 loop is CASSLGLATNTGELFF. CDR3 in DNA: TGTGCCAGCAGCCTTGGACTAGCGACGAACACCGGGGAGCTGTTTTTT.

V usage is TRBV28 and J usage is TRBJ1-1; 9 positions agree with TRBD1. CDR1 is MDHEN, CDR2 SYDVKM, per germline. V shed 5 bases and J 1 base; nucleotides not matched to a gene: 8. The CDR3 has 16 amino acids. The CDR3 protein is CASSPNRGQGNTEAFF. CDR3 nucleotide sequence: TGTGCCAGCAGTCCAAACCGGGGACAGGGGAACACTGAAGCTTTCTTT.

This rearrangement joins TRBV11-2 to TRBJ2-2; 15 nucleotides align to TRBD2. The CDR3 runs 17 residues. J gave up 6 bases and V 5 bases, and 7 bases lay outside the gene matches. CDR1 and CDR2 (germline): SGHAT, FQNNGV. The DNA for the CDR3 is TGTGCCAGCAGCCGGACTAGCGGGAGGGCCGGAGCCGGGGAGCTGTTTTTT. Translation gives CASSRTSGRAGAGELFF.

The gene calls are TRBV3-1 (or the pseudogene TRBV3-2) and TRBJ2-2; tentative D call: TRBD2 (5 bases). This CDR3 is built from 17 residues. CDR1 LGHDT and CDR2 YNNKEL come from the germline V gene (reference sequence). The V gene lost 4 bases and the J gene lost 0 bases, with 15 bases spanning the gap. The CDR3 DNA reads as TGTGCCAGCAGCCCTGCATGGGAGACCCCGAACACCGGGGAGCTGTTTTTT. Protein product: CASSPAWETPNTGELFF.

The V gene is TRBV6-6, the J gene TRBJ2-7; perhaps TRBD1 as D (5 bases). Germline V gives CDR1 MNHNY, CDR2 SVGAGI (reference sequence). Between the trimmed V and J ends, which lost 0 bases and 5 bases, there was a span of 11 bases. The CDR3 is 14 amino acids. CDR3 DNA sequence: TGTGCCAGCAGTTACTCGAAACAGGTGGACGAGCAGTACTTC. Residues: CASSYSKQVDEQYF.

The chain has TRBV29-1 and TRBJ2-1, with 10 bases matching TRBD2. V lost 5 bases to trimming and J lost 9 bases; unmatched junction nucleotides: 19. Germline CDR1 reads SQVTM; CDR2 reads ANQGSEA. The CDR3 covers 17 residues. In DNA, the CDR3 is TGCAGCGTTCCGACTGAGCGGGAGGGCCCTAGGTTGGGTGAGCAGTTCTTC. This codes for CSVPTEREGPRLGEQFF.

V is TRBV5-1 and J is TRBJ2-1, with TRBD2 as a possible D gene (5 bases). The CDR3 contains 16 residues. Germline-derived CDR1 and CDR2 are SGHRS and YFSETQ. V lost 4 bases and J 0 bases, leaving 14 bases between the germline ends. CDR3 protein: CASSRDEGSSYNEQFF. In DNA form, the CDR3 reads TGCGCCAGCAGCAGAGACGAGGGTAGCTCCTACAATGAGCAGTTCTTC.

The genes are TRBV19 and TRBJ1-1; TRBD1 might be the D (5 bases). Germline V gene lookup returns CDR1 LNHDA and CDR2 SQIVND (reference sequence). V was cut by 6 bases and J by 6 bases, with 23 bases left in between. This CDR3 spans 16 amino acids. The CDR3 here is CASRSTSGRLGAEAFF. The CDR3 DNA sequence: TGTGCCAGTAGATCCACTTCCGGGAGACTGGGGGCTGAAGCTTTCTTT.

V gene TRBV7-9 combines with J gene TRBJ2-4, with TRBD1 identical over 10 bases. The V gene end was trimmed by 5 bases and the J gene end by 0 bases; junction bases not matched to a gene: 7. Germline CDR1 is SEHNR and CDR2 is FQNEAQ (reference sequence). The CDR3 extends over 17 amino acids. The CDR3 DNA reads as TGTGCCAGCAGCACGGGACAGGGGAGGGGAGCCAAAAACATTCAGTACTTC. Translation: CASSTGQGRGAKNIQYF.

This sequence joins TRBV15 and TRBJ2-1; possible D gene TRBD1, 7 bases. The CDR3 extends over 14 amino acids. The germline V and J ends were trimmed by 5 bases and 15 bases, with 23 bases remaining between them. Germline-derived CDR1 and CDR2 are LNHNV and YYDKDF (reference sequence). The CDR3, as DNA: TGTGCCACCAGCGCGGGACAGAAGGCCGTGGGACCGTTCTTC. This gives the protein CATSAGQKAVGPFF.

This sequence joins TRBV7-4 and TRBJ1-2, with 10 bases matching TRBD1. Germline lookup yields CDR1 SGHVT and CDR2 SQSDAQ. Germline trimming cut 7 bases from V and 2 bases from J; bases unmatched to any gene: 13. The CDR3 extends over 17 amino acids. As DNA, the CDR3 is TGTGCCAGCACCCCAACCGGGACAGGGGCCCCCAACTATGGCTACACCTTC. Amino acids: CASTPTGTGAPNYGYTF. Full variable domain (rest looked up from reference TRBV7-4 and TRBJ1-2): GAGVSQSPRYKVAKRGRDVALRCDSISGHVTLYWYRQTLGQGSEVLTYSQSDAQRDKSGRPSGRFSAERPERSVSTLKIQRTEQGDSAVYLCASTPTGTGAPNYGYTFGSGTRLTVV.

The chain uses TRBV7-9 and TRBJ1-4; D not certain. Germline assignment: CDR1 SEHNR and CDR2 FQNEAQ (reference sequence). This CDR3 is 13 amino acids long. Trimming took off 2 bases at V and 5 bases at J, with 6 bases between the two ends. CDR3 residues: CASSLWENEKLFF. The CDR3 coding sequence is TGTGCCAGCAGCTTATGGGAGAATGAAAAACTGTTTTTT.